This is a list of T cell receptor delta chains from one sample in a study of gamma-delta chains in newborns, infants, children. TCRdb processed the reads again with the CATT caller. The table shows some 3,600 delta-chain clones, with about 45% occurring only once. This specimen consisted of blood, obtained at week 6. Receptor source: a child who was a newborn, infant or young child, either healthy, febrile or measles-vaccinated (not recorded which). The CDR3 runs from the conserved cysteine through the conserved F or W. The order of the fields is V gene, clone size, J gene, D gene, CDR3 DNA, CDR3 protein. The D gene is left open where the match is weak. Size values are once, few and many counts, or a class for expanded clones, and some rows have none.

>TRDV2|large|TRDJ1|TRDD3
TGTGCCTGTGACAGTCTGGGGGAAAACACCGATAAACTCATCTTT
CACDSLGENTDKLIF
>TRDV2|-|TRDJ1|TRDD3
TGTGCCTGTGACACTATTACTGGGGGATCGTTGCCCAGACTCATCTTT
CACDTITGGSLPRLIF
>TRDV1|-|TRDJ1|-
TGTGCTCTTGGGGACGTCCCCCTTTTTCCCCCCGGAAGGGATCCTGCTAAACTCATCTTT
CALGDVPLFPPGRDPAKLIF
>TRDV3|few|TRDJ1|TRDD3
TGTGCCTCCAGCCCCACATCCCCCGTGACCGGGGGATACTGGGGTTACACCGATAAACTCATCTTT
CASSPTSPVTGGYWGYTDKLIF
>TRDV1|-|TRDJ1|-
TGTGCTCTTGGGGAAAAGGGTAGGGGGAGCAACCCGAGGACAATCGATAAACTCATCTTT
CALGEKGRGSNPRTIDKLIF
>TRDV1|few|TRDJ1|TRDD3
TGTGCTCTTGGGGAACTCCCCCTTCCTCTCACTGGGGGATTCCCCAGTTCCGACACCGATAAACTCATCTTT
CALGELPLPLTGGFPSSDTDKLIF
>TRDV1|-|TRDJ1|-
TGTGCTCTTGGGGAACTCGGTAGACCCGGGGGGCCCACCGATAAACCCATCTTT
CALGELGRPGGPTDKPIF
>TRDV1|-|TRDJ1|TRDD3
TGTGCTCTTGGGGAACTATACCCCCACCCCTCCTACCGCGTCAATAGTTGGGGGATAGGTCCCGATAAACTCATCTTT
CALGELYPHPSYRVNSWGIGPDKLIF
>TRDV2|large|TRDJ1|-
TGTGCCTGTGACACCGTAGGATCCGGGGACACCGATAAACTCATCTTT
CACDTVGSGDTDKLIF
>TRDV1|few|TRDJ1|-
TGTGCTCTTGGGGAACTTAGCCTTACTACTGCGAAACTCATCTTT
CALGELSLTTAKLIF
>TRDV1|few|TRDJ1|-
TGTGCTCTTGGGGCCCCCTTCAATTCGTACACCGATAAACTCATCTTT
CALGAPFNSYTDKLIF
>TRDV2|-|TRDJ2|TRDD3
TGTGCCTGTGACCCCCGGTACTGGGGGATCACCAGACCTACTTTGACAGCACAACTCTTCTTT
CACDPRYWGITRPTLTAQLFF
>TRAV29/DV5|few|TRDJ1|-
TGTGCAGCAAGACCTCACAGATGGGGATCACACACCGATAAACTCATCTTT
CAARPHRWGSHTDKLIF
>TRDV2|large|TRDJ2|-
TGTGCCTGTGACACCTGGGGGTCTTTGACAGCACAACTCTTCTTT
CACDTWGSLTAQLFF
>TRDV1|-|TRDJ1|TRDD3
TGTGCTCCTGGGGAGATCATCCTAGTACTGGGGGATATTGACACCGATAAACTCATCTTT
CAPGEIILVLGDIDTDKLIF
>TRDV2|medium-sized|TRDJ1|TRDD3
TGTGCCTGTGACAAACTGGGGGATACCGATAAACTCATCTTT
CACDKLGDTDKLIF
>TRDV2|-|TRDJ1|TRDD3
TGTGCCTGTGACCTACTGGGGACGGGGTACACCGATAAACTCATCTTT
CACDLLGTGYTDKLIF
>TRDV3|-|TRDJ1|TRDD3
TGTGCCTTTATTCCCACCCTGGGGGGTTCCACCGATAAACTCATCTTT
CAFIPTLGGSTDKLIF
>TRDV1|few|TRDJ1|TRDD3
TGTGCTCTTGGGGAAGAGACGCCTTCCTACTTTGAGATGGGGGATACGGGCACCGATAAACTCATCTTT
CALGEETPSYFEMGDTGTDKLIF
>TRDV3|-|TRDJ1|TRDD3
TGTGCCTTTAGCTCTTCCACCTTCCGGGTCGCGGGGATACGACGCCCCGATAAACTCATCTTT
CAFSSSTFRVAGIRRPDKLIF
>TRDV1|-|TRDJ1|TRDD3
TGTGCTCTTGGGGAACTAGGAGTGGTACTGGGGGATACCGATAAACTCATCTTT
CALGELGVVLGDTDKLIF
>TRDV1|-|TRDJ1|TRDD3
TGTGCTCTTGGGGAACTCCCGGATGGGGGATATCGCCTACGGTACAATGCCGCGCCTTTCGATAAACTCATCTTT
CALGELPDGGYRLRYNAAPFDKLIF
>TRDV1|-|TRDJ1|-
TGTGCTCTTGGGGAACTATCAACCTTCCCCTGGGGCGACACCGATAAACTCATCTTT
CALGELSTFPWGDTDKLIF
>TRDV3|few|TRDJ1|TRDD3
TGTGCCTTTCCCGTACTGGGGGATACTGCCCAGGCCGATAAACTCATCTTT
CAFPVLGDTAQADKLIF
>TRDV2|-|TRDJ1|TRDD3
TGTGCCTGTGACACTAAACCGGAATTAGGACTGGGGGATACGAGTAATAAACTCATCTTT
CACDTKPELGLGDTSNKLIF